These 23 T cell receptor beta chains share one sample of origin, sequenced in a study of shared clonotypes between healthy human individuals. Sequencing was performed with immunoSEQ multiplex PCR; in TCRdb, only in-frame clones are kept and a portion is missing. The sample has some 1 million clones; roughly 80% are singletons. The specimen sequenced was memory CD4+ T cells sorted from blood. Subset in this sample: CD45RA-negative fraction. The receptors originated from a man younger than 35 in good health.

This clone was recorded many times. V and J are TRBV7-2 and TRBJ2-2; D perhaps matches TRBD1 (5 bases). Trimming stripped 3 bases from V and 6 bases from J, with 8 bases between. Germline CDR1 is SGHTA and CDR2 is FQGNSA. The CDR3 consists of 13 residues. The chain's CDR3 is CASSFGAPGELFF. As DNA, the CDR3 is TGTGCCAGCAGCTTTGGGGCCCCCGGGGAGCTGTTTTTT.

Points on this clone: This may arise from a read error, as a much more abundant clone is one base away. This sample also contains other DNA sequences that code for the same CDR3. The chain links TRBV7-2 to TRBJ2-5; D remains unclear. This CDR3 comprises 13 residues. V lost 1 base to trimming and J lost 1 base, with 4 bases between them. Germline values: CDR1 SGHTA, CDR2 FQGNSA. This chain's CDR3 is CASSLGLQETQYF. The CDR3 DNA reads as TGTGCCAGCAGCTTAGGCCTCCAAGAGACCCAGTACTTC.

CDR3 coding DNA: TGTGCCAGCAGTCGGACAGGGGATCTCTACGAGCAGTACTTC. This sequence encodes CASSRTGDLYEQYF. This sequence joins TRBV28 and TRBJ2-7; 9 bases fit TRBD1. J gave up 3 bases and V 5 bases, and 5 bases lay outside the gene matches. Germline CDR1 is MDHEN and CDR2 is SYDVKM. This CDR3 has 14 amino acids.

A single count supports this clone. This rearrangement joins TRBV11-2 to TRBJ2-3, with D perhaps TRBD2 (5 bases). The V end lost 6 bases, the J end lost 7 bases, and 8 bases lay between the germline ends. Germline lookup yields CDR1 SGHAT and CDR2 FQNNGV. There are 11 residues in the CDR3. Here the CDR3 reads CASSSSYTQYF. CDR3 DNA sequence: TGTGCCAGCAGTTCTAGCTATACGCAGTATTTT.

The V and J genes are TRBV11-1 and TRBJ2-2; a possible D gene is TRBD2 (5 bases). CDR3 length: 16 residues. V lost 3 bases and J lost 4, with 15 bases in between. The germline V gene encodes CDR1 SGHAT and CDR2 FQDESV (reference sequence). The CDR3 sequence is CASSFFSGVSTGELFF. In DNA, the CDR3 is TGTGCCAGCAGCTTTTTCTCCGGGGTTTCCACCGGGGAGCTGTTTTTT.

The V and J genes are TRBV5-1 and TRBJ1-4; 10 nucleotides line up with TRBD1. V gave up 0 bases and J gave up 16 bases; unmatched junction bases: 6. The germline CDR1 and CDR2 sequences are SGHRS and YFSETQ. This CDR3 is built from 13 residues. CDR3 protein: CASSLGGTGVWFF. The CDR3, as DNA: TGCGCCAGCAGCTTGGGCGGGACAGGGGTTTGGTTTTTT.

The genes are TRBV4-2 and TRBJ1-5; D ambiguous. Germline CDR1 and CDR2: LGHNA and YNFKEQ. This CDR3 spans 14 amino acids. Trimming shortened V by 1 base and J by 0 bases, and 4 bases separated the two germline ends. The CDR3 here is CASSQANSNQPQHF. The CDR3 region has the DNA TGTGCCAGCAGCCAAGCCAATAGCAATCAGCCCCAGCATTTT.

This clone has only a few counts. This chain joins TRBV5-6 and TRBJ1-6; TRBD1 might be the D (6 bases). The CDR3 contains 15 residues. Germline values: CDR1 SGHDT, CDR2 YYEEEE. V was pared by 2 bases and J by 9 bases, with 15 bases between. Here the CDR3 DNA reads TGTGCCAGCAGCTTCCCCGGACAGATGGGTTCACCCCTCCACTTT. This codes for CASSFPGQMGSPLHF.

V and J are TRBV11-2 and TRBJ2-3; D gene ambiguous. Germline CDR1 and CDR2: SGHAT and FQNNGV. V lost 0 bases and J 1 base, leaving 5 bases between the germline ends. This CDR3 is built from 14 residues. The CDR3 here is CASSLDLGTDTQYF. CDR3 DNA: TGTGCCAGCAGCTTAGATCTTGGCACAGATACGCAGTATTTT.

CDR3 protein: CASSPNSGRGNEQFF. The CDR3 region has the DNA TGTGCCAGCTCACCCAATAGCGGGAGGGGGAATGAGCAGTTCTTC. The chain is built from TRBV18 and TRBJ2-1; 11 nucleotides match TRBD2. The CDR3 length is 15 residues. Trimming cost V 3 bases and J 7 bases; bases outside gene matches: 5. The germline gives CDR1 KGHSH, CDR2 LQKENI.

This rearrangement joins TRBV2 to TRBJ1-5, with D perhaps matching TRBD1 (5 bases). The CDR3 contains 14 residues. CDR1 SNHLY and CDR2 FYNNEI come from the germline V gene. V was cut by 6 bases and J by 3 bases, with 12 bases left in between. Here the CDR3 reads CASRLSGSNQPQHF. CDR3 DNA sequence: TGTGCCAGCAGGCTATCAGGGTCCAATCAGCCCCAGCATTTT.

The CDR3 DNA follows: TGCGCCAGCAGCCCGGGACTAGCGGAAGCGGGGGCAGATACGCAGTATTTT. Residues: CASSPGLAEAGADTQYF. The V call is TRBV4-1, the J call TRBJ2-3; 11 bases agree with TRBD2. The V and J ends lost 4 bases and 4 bases, in that order; junction bases with no gene match: 10. The CDR3 consists of 17 residues. Germline V gene sequence: CDR1 MGHRA, CDR2 YSYEKL.

The chain links TRBV28 to TRBJ2-7; 10 bases fit TRBD1. V was clipped by 5 bases and J by 2 bases; unmatched bases: 6. The CDR3 is made up of 15 amino acids. Germline V CDR1 and CDR2: MDHEN, SYDVKM. The CDR3 loop is CASSLRDRGTYEQYF. CDR3 DNA: TGTGCCAGCAGTCTCCGGGACAGGGGTACCTACGAGCAGTACTTC.

The rearrangement uses TRBV18 and TRBJ2-4; 7 nucleotides agree with TRBD2. The V segment lost 2 bases and the J segment 5 bases; nucleotides outside the gene matches: 3. Germline CDR1 KGHSH, CDR2 LQKENI. The CDR3 has 14 residues. CDR3 protein: CASSPASGENIQYF. CDR3 DNA sequence: TGTGCCAGCTCACCAGCAAGCGGGGAAAACATTCAGTACTTC.

The chain's CDR3 is CASSSTGAIYNSPLHF. The CDR3 nucleotides are TGTGCCAGCAGCTCGACAGGGGCGATTTATAATTCACCCCTCCACTTT. V gene TRBV7-2 combines with J gene TRBJ1-6, with 8 bases aligning to TRBD1. The V gene end was trimmed by 4 bases and the J gene end by 4 bases; junction bases not matched to a gene: 6. CDR1 SGHTA and CDR2 FQGNSA come from the germline V gene. The CDR3 totals 16 residues. Based on the CDR3 plus reference TRBV7-2 and TRBJ1-6, the full variable domain is GAGVSQSPSNKVTEKGKDVELRCDPISGHTALYWYRQSLGQGLEFLIYFQGNSAPDKSGLPSDRFSAERTGGSVSTLTIQRTQQEDSAVYLCASSSTGAIYNSPLHFGNGTRLTVT.

There are a few counts of this clone. The rearrangement uses TRBV28 and TRBJ2-7; D may correspond to TRBD1 or TRBD2 (6 bases each). The CDR3 is 16 amino acids. The germline V gene has CDR1 MDHEN and CDR2 SYDVKM. V lost 1 base, J lost 0 bases, and 13 bases lay in between. DNA for the CDR3: TGTGCCAGCAGTTTATACGGGGGCCGCAGCTCCTACGAGCAGTACTTC. The encoded protein is CASSLYGGRSSYEQYF.

The chain links TRBV5-6 to TRBJ2-7, with D tentatively TRBD1 (6 bases). This CDR3 has 13 residues. CDR1 and CDR2 from the germline V gene are SGHDT and YYEEEE. Trimming cost V 4 bases and J 7 bases, with 15 bases left between them. CDR3 coding DNA: TGTGCCAGCAGCCCGGCCTGGCAGGGGGAGCAGTACTTC. This gives the protein CASSPAWQGEQYF.

The chain joins TRBV6-5 to TRBJ2-1; 7 nucleotides align to TRBD2. J was trimmed by 0 bases and V by 8 bases; bases with no gene match: 4. The CDR3 extends over 14 amino acids. Germline V gene lookup returns CDR1 MNHEY and CDR2 SVGAGI. The CDR3 DNA sequence: TGTGCCAGCTCGCGGGGGAGCTCCTACAATGAGCAGTTCTTC. This encodes CASSRGSSYNEQFF.

This chain connects TRBV7-8 to TRBJ2-4; TRBD2 matches 10 bases. Germline CDR1 and CDR2: SGHVS and FQNEAQ. Unmatched junction bases numbered 9, after V lost 1 base and J lost 9 bases. The CDR3 totals 16 residues. DNA of the CDR3: TGTGCCAGCAGCTTAGATGCTAGCGGGAGTGGAAGCATTCAGTACTTC. Translated: CASSLDASGSGSIQYF.

CDR3 amino acids: CASSASNYAGGYTF. The CDR3 DNA is TGTGCCAGCAGCGCGTCTAACTACGCGGGGGGCTACACCTTC. This chain links TRBV9 with TRBJ1-2; D is unclear. Per the germline V gene, CDR1 is SGDLS and CDR2 is YYNGEE. There are 14 residues in the CDR3. V lost 3 bases, J lost 8 bases, and 17 bases lay in between.

The sample holds one count of this clone. The chain joins TRBV5-1 to TRBJ2-3; D is ambiguous. Deletions cut 1 base from V and 0 bases from J, with 6 bases between. CDR1 and CDR2 (germline): SGHRS, YFSETQ. CDR3 length equals 14 residues. The CDR3 here is CASSLSQSTDTQYF. The DNA for the CDR3 is TGCGCCAGCAGCTTGTCGCAGAGCACAGATACGCAGTATTTT.

To note about this clone: Other DNA sequences in the sample encode the same CDR3. V usage is TRBV20-1 and J usage is TRBJ2-7; D remains unclear. From germline, CDR1 is DFQATT and CDR2 SNEGSKA (reference sequence). The CDR3 totals 11 residues. Trimming stripped 1 base from V and 2 bases from J, with 3 bases between. Written as DNA, the CDR3 is TGCAGTGCTAGAGGGCCCTACGAGCAGTACTTC. Its translation is CSARGPYEQYF.

J is TRBJ2-2 and V is TRBV4-2; 9 positions match TRBD1. J gave up 5 bases and V 0 bases, and 1 base lay outside the gene matches. The CDR3 has 15 residues. Germline V gene sequence: CDR1 LGHNA, CDR2 YNFKEQ. This CDR3 is CASSQEDRGTGELFF. For the CDR3, the DNA is TGTGCCAGCAGCCAAGAAGACAGGGGGACCGGGGAGCTGTTTTTT.